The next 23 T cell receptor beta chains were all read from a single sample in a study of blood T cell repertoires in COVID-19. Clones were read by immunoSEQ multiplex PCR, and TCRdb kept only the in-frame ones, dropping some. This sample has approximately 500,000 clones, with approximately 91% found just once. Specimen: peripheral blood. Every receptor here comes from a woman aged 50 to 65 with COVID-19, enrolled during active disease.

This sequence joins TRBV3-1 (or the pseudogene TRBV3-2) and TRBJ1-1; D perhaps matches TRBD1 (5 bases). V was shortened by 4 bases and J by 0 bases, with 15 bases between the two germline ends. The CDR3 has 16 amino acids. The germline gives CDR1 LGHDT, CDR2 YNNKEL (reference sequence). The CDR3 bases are TGTGCCAGCAGCCGCGGGGCAGGGACCATGAACACTGAAGCTTTCTTT. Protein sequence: CASSRGAGTMNTEAFF.

This chain's CDR3 is CASSLDGLYGYTF. Written as DNA, the CDR3 is TGCGCCAGCAGCTTGGACGGACTCTATGGCTACACCTTC. The chain couples TRBV5-1 to TRBJ1-2; no reliable D call. CDR1 SGHRS and CDR2 YFSETQ come from the germline V gene. The V end was cut by 0 bases, the J end by 4 bases, with 7 bases between. This CDR3 has 13 residues.

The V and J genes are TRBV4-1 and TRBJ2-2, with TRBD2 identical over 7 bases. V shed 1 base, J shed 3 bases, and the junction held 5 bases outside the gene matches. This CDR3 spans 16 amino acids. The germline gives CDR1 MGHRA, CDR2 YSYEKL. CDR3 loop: CASSQGRGDDTGELFF. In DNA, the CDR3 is TGCGCCAGCAGCCAAGGACGGGGGGATGACACCGGGGAGCTGTTTTTT.

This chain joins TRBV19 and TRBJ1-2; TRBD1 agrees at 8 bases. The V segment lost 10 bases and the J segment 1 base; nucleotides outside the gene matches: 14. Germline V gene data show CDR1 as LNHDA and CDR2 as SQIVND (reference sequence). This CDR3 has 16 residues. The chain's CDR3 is CATRGPGGKVNYGYTF. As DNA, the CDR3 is TGTGCCACCCGCGGCCCAGGGGGCAAAGTTAACTATGGCTACACCTTC.

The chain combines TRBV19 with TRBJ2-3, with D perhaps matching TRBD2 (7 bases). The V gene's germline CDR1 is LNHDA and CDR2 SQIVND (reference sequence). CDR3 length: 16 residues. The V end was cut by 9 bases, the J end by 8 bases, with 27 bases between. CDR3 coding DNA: TGTGCCAGCCGCACCGCGGGGGACAAAGTCTTGGGTACGCAGTATTTT. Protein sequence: CASRTAGDKVLGTQYF.

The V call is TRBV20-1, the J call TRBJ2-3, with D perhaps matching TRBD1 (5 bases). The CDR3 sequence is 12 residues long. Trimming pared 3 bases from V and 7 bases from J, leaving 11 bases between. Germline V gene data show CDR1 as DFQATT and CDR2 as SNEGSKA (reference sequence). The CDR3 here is CSASQGPHTQYF. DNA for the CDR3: TGCAGTGCTAGTCAGGGCCCCCATACGCAGTATTTT.

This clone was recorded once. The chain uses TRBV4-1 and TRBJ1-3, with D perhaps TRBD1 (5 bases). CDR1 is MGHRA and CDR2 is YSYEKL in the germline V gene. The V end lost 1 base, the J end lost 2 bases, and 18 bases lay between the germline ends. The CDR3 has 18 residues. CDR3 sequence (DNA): TGCGCCAGCAGCCAAGGATTGCGACAGCGAAAAACTGGAAACACCATATATTTT. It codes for CASSQGLRQRKTGNTIYF.

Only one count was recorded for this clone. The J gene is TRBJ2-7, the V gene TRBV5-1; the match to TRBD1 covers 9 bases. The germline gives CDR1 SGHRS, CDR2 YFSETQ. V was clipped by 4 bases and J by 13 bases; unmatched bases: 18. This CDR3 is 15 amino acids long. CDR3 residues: CASSPWDREAYTSYF. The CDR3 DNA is TGCGCCAGCAGCCCTTGGGACAGGGAGGCTTATACGTCATACTTC.

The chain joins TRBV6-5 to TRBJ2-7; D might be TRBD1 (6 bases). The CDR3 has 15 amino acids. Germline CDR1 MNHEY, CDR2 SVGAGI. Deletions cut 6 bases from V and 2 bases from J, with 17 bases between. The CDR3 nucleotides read TGTGCCAGCAGCCGTTGGGACACCTCTCCCTACGAGCAGTACTTC. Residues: CASSRWDTSPYEQYF.

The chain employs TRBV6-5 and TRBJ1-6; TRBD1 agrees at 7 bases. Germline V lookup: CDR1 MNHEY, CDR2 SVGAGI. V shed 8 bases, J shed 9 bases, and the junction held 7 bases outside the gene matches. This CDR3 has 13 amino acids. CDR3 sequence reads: CASYRQGGSPLHF. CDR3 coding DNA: TGTGCCAGCTACCGGCAGGGGGGTTCACCCCTCCACTTT.

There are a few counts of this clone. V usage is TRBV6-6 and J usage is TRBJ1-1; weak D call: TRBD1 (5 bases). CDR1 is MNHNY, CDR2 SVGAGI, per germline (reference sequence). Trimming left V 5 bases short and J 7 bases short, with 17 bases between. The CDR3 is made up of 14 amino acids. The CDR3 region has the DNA TGTGCCAGCAGTCATACCGGGGGTCAGAGTGAAGCTTTCTTT. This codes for CASSHTGGQSEAFF.

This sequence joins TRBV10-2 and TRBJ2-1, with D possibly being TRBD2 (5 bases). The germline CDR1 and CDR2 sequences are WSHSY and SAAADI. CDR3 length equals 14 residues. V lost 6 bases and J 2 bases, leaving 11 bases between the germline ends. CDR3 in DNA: TGCGCCAGCAGCCTACTAGGACCCTACAATGAGCAGTTCTTC. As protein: CASSLLGPYNEQFF.

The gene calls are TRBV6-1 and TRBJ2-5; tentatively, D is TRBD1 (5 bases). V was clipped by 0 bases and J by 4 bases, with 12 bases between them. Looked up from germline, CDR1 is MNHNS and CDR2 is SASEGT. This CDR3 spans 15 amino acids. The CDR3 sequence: CASSEAWQGRETQYF. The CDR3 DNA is TGTGCCAGCAGTGAAGCGTGGCAGGGAAGAGAGACCCAGTACTTC.

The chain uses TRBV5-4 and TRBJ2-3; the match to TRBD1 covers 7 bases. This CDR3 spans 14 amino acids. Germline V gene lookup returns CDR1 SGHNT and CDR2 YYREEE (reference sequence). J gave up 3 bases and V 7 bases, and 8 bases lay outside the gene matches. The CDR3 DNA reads TGTGCCAGCGGTAAAGGGGGCATGACAGATACGCAGTATTTT. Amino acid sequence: CASGKGGMTDTQYF.

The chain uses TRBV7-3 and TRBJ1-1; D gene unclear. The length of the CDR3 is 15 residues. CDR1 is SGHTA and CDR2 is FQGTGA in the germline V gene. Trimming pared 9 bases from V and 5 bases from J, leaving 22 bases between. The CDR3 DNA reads TGTGCCAGTCAGGTCGGGGAGGTAGCGAGTACTGAAGCTTTCTTT. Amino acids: CASQVGEVASTEAFF.

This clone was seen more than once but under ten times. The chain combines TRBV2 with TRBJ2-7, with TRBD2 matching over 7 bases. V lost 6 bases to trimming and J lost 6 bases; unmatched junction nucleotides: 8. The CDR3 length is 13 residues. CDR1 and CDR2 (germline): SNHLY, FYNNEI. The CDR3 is CASSLRGGTEQYF. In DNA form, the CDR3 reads TGTGCCAGCAGCCTACGGGGAGGGACCGAGCAGTACTTC. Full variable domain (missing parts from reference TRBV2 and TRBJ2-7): EPEVTQTPSHQVTQMGQEVILRCVPISNHLYFYWYRQILGQKVEFLVSFYNNEISEKSEIFDDQFSVERPDGSNFTLKIRSTKLEDSAMYFCASSLRGGTEQYFGPGTRLTVT.

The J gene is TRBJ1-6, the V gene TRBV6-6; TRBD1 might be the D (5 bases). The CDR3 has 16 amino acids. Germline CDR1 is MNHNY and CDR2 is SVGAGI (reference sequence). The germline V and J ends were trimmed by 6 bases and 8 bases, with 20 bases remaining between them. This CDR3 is CASRLGRETRHSPLHF. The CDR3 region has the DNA TGTGCCAGCAGACTGGGACGGGAGACTAGGCATTCACCCCTCCACTTT.

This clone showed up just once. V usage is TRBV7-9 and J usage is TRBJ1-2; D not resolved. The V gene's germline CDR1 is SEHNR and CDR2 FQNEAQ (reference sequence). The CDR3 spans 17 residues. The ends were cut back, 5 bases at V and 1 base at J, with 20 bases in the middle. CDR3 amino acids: CASSHRAGRANNYGYTF. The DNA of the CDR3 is TGTGCCAGCAGCCACCGCGCGGGGAGGGCCAATAACTATGGCTACACCTTC. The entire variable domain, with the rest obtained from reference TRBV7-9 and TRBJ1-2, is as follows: DTGVSQNPRHKITKRGQNVTFRCDPISEHNRLYWYRQTLGQGPEFLTYFQNEAQLEKSRLLSDRFSAERPKGSFSTLEIQRTEQGDSAMYLCASSHRAGRANNYGYTFGSGTRLTVV.

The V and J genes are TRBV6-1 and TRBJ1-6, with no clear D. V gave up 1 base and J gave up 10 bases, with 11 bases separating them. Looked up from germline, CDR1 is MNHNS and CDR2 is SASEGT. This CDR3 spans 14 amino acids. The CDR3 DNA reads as TGTGCCAGCAGTGAAGGGCAGACCGGGTCACCCCTCCACTTT. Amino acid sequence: CASSEGQTGSPLHF.

The CDR3 region has the DNA TGCGCCAGCAGCTTCCCGGACAGGTCCGCCACTGAAGCTTTCTTT. The encoded protein is CASSFPDRSATEAFF. This rearrangement joins TRBV5-1 to TRBJ1-1, with 7 nucleotides matching TRBD1. The CDR3 has 15 residues. Germline-derived CDR1 and CDR2 are SGHRS and YFSETQ. The J segment lost 4 bases and the V segment lost 2 bases, leaving 8 bases of the junction unmatched. Full variable domain (outside the CDR3, taken from reference TRBV5-1 and TRBJ1-1): KAGVTQTPRYLIKTRGQQVTLSCSPISGHRSVSWYQQTPGQGLQFLFEYFSETQRNKGNFPGRFSGRQFSNSRSEMNVSTLELGDSALYLCASSFPDRSATEAFFGQGTRLTVV.

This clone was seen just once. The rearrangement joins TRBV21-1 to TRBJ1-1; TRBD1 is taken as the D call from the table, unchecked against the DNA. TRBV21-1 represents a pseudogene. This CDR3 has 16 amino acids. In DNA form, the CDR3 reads TGTGCCAGCAGCAAAGATGGTAATGAGACAACGGATGAAGCTTTCTTT. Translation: CASSKDGNETTDEAFF.

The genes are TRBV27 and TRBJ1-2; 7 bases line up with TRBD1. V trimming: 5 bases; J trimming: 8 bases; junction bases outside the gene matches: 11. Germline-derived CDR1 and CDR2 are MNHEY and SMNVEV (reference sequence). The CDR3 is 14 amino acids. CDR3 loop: CASSNSLRGRGYTF. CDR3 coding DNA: TGTGCCAGCAGTAACAGCTTGAGGGGGCGCGGCTACACCTTC.

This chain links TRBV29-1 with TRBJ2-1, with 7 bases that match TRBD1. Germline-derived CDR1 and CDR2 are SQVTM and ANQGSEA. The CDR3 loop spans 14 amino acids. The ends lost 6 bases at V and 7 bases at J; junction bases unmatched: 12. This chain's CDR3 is CSVETTGSGNEQFF. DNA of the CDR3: TGCAGCGTGGAAACGACAGGGTCGGGGAATGAGCAGTTCTTC.